The rows below give T cell receptor beta chains drawn from one sample of a study of T cell responses to AZD1222 COVID-19 vaccine. TCRdb's copy holds only in-frame clones and misses some; the assay was immunoSEQ multiplex PCR. The table includes 110,000 to 150,000 clones, approximately 83% detected once. The sequencing used peripheral blood, collected on day 0 of AZD1222 vaccination. The receptors shown here come from an adult in good health. Each CDR3 is given with its conserved first and last residue. Each record gives: V gene, CDR3 protein.

TRBV6-1,CASSGRTKGDNSHYEQYF
TRBV27,CASSDDSRLDGYTF
TRBV6-6,CASSFLSTGDEAFF
TRBV7-9,CASSLQGEQFF
TRBV11-2,CASSHPNTEAFF
TRBV3-1/TRBV3-2,CASSRSFGGFEQYF
TRBV14,CASSRLAGLNTGELFF
TRBV6-5,CASSSNGMNTEAFF
TRBV27,CASSLPSGRGLSYNEQFF
TRBV11-3,CASSRDSQGSPLHF
TRBV5-1,CASSIGQGRVETQYF
TRBV30,CAWKGNRETFF
TRBV2,CASRGQAANHGYTF
TRBV5-1,CASSWGSGEATEAFF